A single T cell receptor beta chain is shown here with its context. It lacks a known antigen. Qualities for individual bases were not recorded, and no much larger clone is one base off. This sample is drawn from a study of blood T cell repertoires in COVID-19 (dated by TCRdb to about 2020). Background for the entire study: Samples covering the acute and convalescent phases of COVID-19 were provided by collaborators in the United States, Italy and Spain. The material from the prospective study consisted of cDNA or gDNA derived from T cells, B-cell-depleted T cells, or PBMCs. The dataset comprised deeply sampled blood TCRbeta repertoires from subjects exposed to, actively infected with, or recovered from COVID-19. The repertoires were made available in a free public database intended to serve as a resource for research on the immune response to SARS-CoV-2. The samples were drawn from the first 160 participants of the ongoing ImmuneRACE study and from 950 to 1,500 subjects provided by 6 global collaborators. Sample metadata almost always included a de-identified subject ID, COVID-19 status, age in years and sex. HLA class I and class II types, where available, came from metadata supplied by the sample provider rather than from assay-based typing.

In the prospective study, participants were about 18 to 89 years old, resided in about two dozen geographic areas of the United States, and were enrolled through a virtual design. In the prospective study, participants were assigned to cohorts based on the clinical history participants reported in a screening survey and a study questionnaire. In the prospective study, mobile phlebotomists collected whole blood, serum and a nasopharyngeal or oropharyngeal swab from each participant. Over a roughly 2-month period, participants in the prospective study had the option of providing additional blood draws and questionnaires. Before DNA extraction, blood samples from the prospective study were shipped at room temperature or frozen. From a lookup of the germline V gene (reference sequence), CDR1 and CDR2 are LGHDT and YNNKEL. Trimming leaves V shorter by 4 bases and J shorter by 1 base, with the junction holding 9 bases beyond the gene matches. Its CDR3 holds 17 amino acids, cysteine through phenylalanine. The retained sequence is limited to the CDR3, 51 bases, with the frame set at the first base.

TCRbeta CDR3 regions were amplified from genomic DNA by means of the immunoSEQ Assay, a bias-controlled multiplex PCR. From the authors' description of their analysis: Within the assay, amplification of reference gene primers was used to estimate how many nucleated cells each sample contained. Sequence reads were collapsed and filtered to measure the absolute abundance of every unique TCRbeta CDR3 rearrangement. For each sample, productive Simpson clonality was calculated as the square root of Simpson's diversity index over productive rearrangements. This immuneACCESS table, as held by TCRdb, lists in-frame sequences with V and J called but not all clones. Of the missing ones, under half trace to an unresolved V gene in checked studies; the others have no known cause. The D gene and trimming were derived from the DNA, and the V and J assignments and clone size from that table. This sample lists fewer than 350,000 clones; roughly 85% were detected once. The ten largest clones take up around 4.2% of the sample.

Broad study findings and their caveats: How much clinical and demographic metadata was included differed by source and by participant, and the metadata was provided uncurated.

The chain links TRBV3-1 (or the pseudogene TRBV3-2) with TRBJ2-1; TRBD2 matches 8 bases in the middle. The sequence came from a woman between 40 and 50 years old with acute COVID-19. The sample was PBMCs or T cells enriched from blood (not recorded which). The CDR3 protein sequence reads: CASSPLLGGGSYNEQFF. The base sequence is TGTGCCAGCAGCCCCTTACTCGGGGGGGGGTCCTACAATGAGCAGTTCTTC.